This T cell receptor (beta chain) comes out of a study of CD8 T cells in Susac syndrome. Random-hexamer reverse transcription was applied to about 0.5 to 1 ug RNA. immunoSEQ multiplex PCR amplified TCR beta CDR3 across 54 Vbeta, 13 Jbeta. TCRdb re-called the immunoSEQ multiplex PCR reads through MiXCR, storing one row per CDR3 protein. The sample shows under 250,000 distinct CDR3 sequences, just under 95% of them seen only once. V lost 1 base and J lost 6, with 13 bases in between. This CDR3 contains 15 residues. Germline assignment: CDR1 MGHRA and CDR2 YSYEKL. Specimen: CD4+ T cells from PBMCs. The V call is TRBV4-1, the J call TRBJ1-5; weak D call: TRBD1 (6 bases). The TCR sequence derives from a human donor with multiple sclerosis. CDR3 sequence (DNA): TGCGCCAGCAGCCAAGTCGGGGGCGCCGGTCAGCCCCAGCATTTT. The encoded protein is CASSQVGGAGQPQHF.